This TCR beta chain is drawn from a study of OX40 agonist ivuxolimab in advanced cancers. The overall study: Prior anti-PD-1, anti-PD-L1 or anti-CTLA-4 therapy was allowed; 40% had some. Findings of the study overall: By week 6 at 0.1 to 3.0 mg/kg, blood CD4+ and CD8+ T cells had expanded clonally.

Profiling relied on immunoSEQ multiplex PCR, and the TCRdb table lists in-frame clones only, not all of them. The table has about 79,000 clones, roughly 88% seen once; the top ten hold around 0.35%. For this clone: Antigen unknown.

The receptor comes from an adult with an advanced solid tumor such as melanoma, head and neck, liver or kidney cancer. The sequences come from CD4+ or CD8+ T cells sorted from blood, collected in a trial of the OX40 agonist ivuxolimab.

CDR3 DNA sequence: TGTGCCAGCAGTTTAGCTGGGACAGATACGCAGTATTTT. Translation: CASSLAGTDTQYF. This chain links TRBV28 with TRBJ2-3; D is uncertain. CDR1 is MDHEN and CDR2 is SYDVKM in the germline V gene. The ends were cut back, 2 bases at V and 3 bases at J, with 6 bases in the middle. CDR3 size: 13 residues.